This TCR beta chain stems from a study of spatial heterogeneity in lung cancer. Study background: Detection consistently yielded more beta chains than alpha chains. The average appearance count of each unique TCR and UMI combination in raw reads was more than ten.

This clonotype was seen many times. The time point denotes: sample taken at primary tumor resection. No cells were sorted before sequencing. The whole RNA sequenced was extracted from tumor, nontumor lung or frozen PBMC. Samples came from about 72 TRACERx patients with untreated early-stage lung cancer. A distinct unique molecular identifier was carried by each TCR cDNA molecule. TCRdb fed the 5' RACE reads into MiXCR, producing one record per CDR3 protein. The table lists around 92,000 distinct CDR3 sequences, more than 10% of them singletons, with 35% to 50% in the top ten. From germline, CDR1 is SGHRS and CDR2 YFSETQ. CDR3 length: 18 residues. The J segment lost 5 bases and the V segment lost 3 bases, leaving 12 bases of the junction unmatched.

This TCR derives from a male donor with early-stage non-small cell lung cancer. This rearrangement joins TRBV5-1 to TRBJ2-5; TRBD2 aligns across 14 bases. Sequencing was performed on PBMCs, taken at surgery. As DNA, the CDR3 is TGCGCCAGCAGCTCTGGACTAGCGGGAGGTCCGGTGTGGGAGACCCAGTACTTC. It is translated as CASSSGLAGGPVWETQYF.